Shown below are 7 T cell receptor beta chains from a single sample sequenced in a study of OX40 agonist ivuxolimab in advanced cancers. The library was prepared using the immunoSEQ multiplex PCR assay. TCRdb holds this immuneACCESS table with in-frame rearrangements only. Some clones are missing; in checked studies, unresolved V genes explain under half, and the rest has no known cause. The sample table holds roughly 74,000 clones, of which approximately 92% were seen once. 7% to 9.5% of the sample is held by the ten biggest clonotypes. This sample comprised CD4+ or CD8+ T cells sorted from blood, obtained in a trial of the OX40 agonist ivuxolimab. The origin of the receptors is an adult with an advanced solid tumor such as melanoma, head and neck, liver or kidney cancer.

This sequence joins TRBV19 and TRBJ2-1; D unclear. The germline gives CDR1 LNHDA, CDR2 SQIVND (reference sequence). The CDR3 covers 12 residues. Trimming shortened V by 6 bases and J by 0 bases, and 3 bases separated the two germline ends. CDR3 protein: CASRVSYNEQFF. The CDR3 DNA is TGTGCCAGTAGGGTCTCCTACAATGAGCAGTTCTTC.

The V gene is TRBV27, the J gene TRBJ2-2; the match to TRBD2 covers 9 bases. The CDR3 length is 17 residues. After removal of 3 bases from V and 3 bases from J, the junction contained 8 bases not matched to a gene. From germline, CDR1 is MNHEY and CDR2 SMNVEV (reference sequence). CDR3 sequence: CASSFYGGGADTGELFF. The CDR3 DNA sequence: TGTGCCAGCAGTTTTTACGGCGGGGGGGCGGACACCGGGGAGCTGTTTTTT.

On this clone itself: At the DNA level, this CDR3 is encoded by other sequences in the same sample as well. The chain employs TRBV27 and TRBJ2-7; no clear D. V was pared by 0 bases and J by 0 bases, with 3 bases between. There are 13 residues in the CDR3. From germline, CDR1 is MNHEY and CDR2 SMNVEV (reference sequence). Written as DNA, the CDR3 is TGTGCCAGCAGTTTATCCGGCTCCTACGAGCAGTACTTC. Its protein is CASSLSGSYEQYF.

This sequence joins TRBV4-2 and TRBJ1-1; D possibly corresponds to TRBD1 (5 bases). CDR3 length: 15 amino acids. The V end was cut by 6 bases, the J end by 1 base, with 15 bases between. Germline CDR1 LGHNA, CDR2 YNFKEQ. The CDR3 region is CASRPEGEGNTEAFF. In DNA, the CDR3 is TGTGCCAGCAGGCCGGAAGGGGAGGGGAACACTGAAGCTTTCTTT.

The chain is built from TRBV10-1 and TRBJ2-5; D might be TRBD2 (6 bases). The DNA end lines up better with TRBJ2-7; the J call may be wrong. The germline V gene encodes CDR1 WNHNN and CDR2 SYGVQD (reference sequence). This CDR3 has 13 residues. CDR3 sequence reads: CASSFGSSYEQYF. Here the CDR3 DNA reads TGCGCCAGCAGTTTCGGGAGCTCCTACGAGCAGTACTTC.

This clone was counted a few times. The genes are TRBV7-9 and TRBJ1-1; 10 bases match TRBD1. V shed 4 bases, J shed 6 bases, and the junction held 11 bases outside the gene matches. This CDR3 is 16 amino acids long. Germline V gives CDR1 SEHNR, CDR2 FQNEAQ (reference sequence). CDR3 in DNA: TGTGCCAGCAGCTCAGTTGGCGGGACAGGGGTATCTGAAGCTTTCTTT. Translated: CASSSVGGTGVSEAFF.

This rearrangement joins TRBV5-6 to TRBJ1-1, with unresolved D. The CDR3 sequence is 14 residues long. Germline CDR1 reads SGHDT; CDR2 reads YYEEEE. The V end was cut by 2 bases, the J end by 11 bases, with 19 bases between. The CDR3 DNA reads as TGTGCCAGCAGCTTCGGCACACTCGTTGAGGTGGCTTTCTTT. Translated: CASSFGTLVEVAFF.